The sequence of this TCR beta chain was determined in a study of cytomegalovirus exposure and HLA in healthy donors. The germline V gene encodes CDR1 MNHEY and CDR2 SMNVEV (reference sequence). V shed 5 bases and J 8 bases; nucleotides not matched to a gene: 17. The CDR3 runs to 18 residues. In the PCR, 60 Vbeta and 13 Jbeta primers were used. Assay: immunoSEQ multiplex PCR; the TCRdb copy retains only in-frame clones and omits some. The data show approximately 130,000 clones, roughly 84% seen once. V and J are TRBV27 and TRBJ2-1; 11 bases map to TRBD2. This sequence originates from a girl aged 2-15 years in good health and CMV-seronegative. Specimen: PBMCs. CDR3 residues: CASSPRLAGSQGPHEQFF. As DNA, the CDR3 is TGTGCCAGCAGTCCAAGACTAGCGGGGAGTCAAGGTCCTCATGAGCAGTTCTTC.